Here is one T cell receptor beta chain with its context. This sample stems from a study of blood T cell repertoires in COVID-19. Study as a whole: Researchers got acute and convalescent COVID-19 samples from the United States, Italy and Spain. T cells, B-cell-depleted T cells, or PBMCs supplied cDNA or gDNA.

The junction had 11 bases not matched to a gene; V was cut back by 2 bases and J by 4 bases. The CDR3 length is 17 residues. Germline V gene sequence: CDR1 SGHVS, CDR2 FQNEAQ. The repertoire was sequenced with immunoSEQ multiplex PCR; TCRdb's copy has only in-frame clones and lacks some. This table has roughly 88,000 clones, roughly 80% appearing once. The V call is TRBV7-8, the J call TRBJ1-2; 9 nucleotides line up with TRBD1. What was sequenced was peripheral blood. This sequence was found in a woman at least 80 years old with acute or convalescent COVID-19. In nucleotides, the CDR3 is TGTGCCAGCAGCTTAACCCCCCCCACGACAGGGGGCTATGGCTACACCTTC. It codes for CASSLTPPTTGGYGYTF.